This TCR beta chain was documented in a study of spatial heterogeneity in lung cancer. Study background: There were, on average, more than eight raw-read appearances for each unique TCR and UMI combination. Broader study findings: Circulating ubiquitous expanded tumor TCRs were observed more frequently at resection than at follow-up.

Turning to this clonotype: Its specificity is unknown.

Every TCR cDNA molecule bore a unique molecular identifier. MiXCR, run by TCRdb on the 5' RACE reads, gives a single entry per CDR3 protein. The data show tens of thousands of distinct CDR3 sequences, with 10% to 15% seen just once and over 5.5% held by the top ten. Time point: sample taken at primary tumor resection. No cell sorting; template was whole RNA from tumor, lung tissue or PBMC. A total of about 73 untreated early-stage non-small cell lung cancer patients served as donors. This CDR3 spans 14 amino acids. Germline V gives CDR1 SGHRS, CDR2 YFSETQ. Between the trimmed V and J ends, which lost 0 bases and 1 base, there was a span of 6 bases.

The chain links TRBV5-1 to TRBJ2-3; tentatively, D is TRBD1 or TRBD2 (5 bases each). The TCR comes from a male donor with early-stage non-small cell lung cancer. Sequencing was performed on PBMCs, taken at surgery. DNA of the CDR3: TGCGCCAGCAGCTTGGAGGGACGCACAGATACGCAGTATTTT. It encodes CASSLEGRTDTQYF.